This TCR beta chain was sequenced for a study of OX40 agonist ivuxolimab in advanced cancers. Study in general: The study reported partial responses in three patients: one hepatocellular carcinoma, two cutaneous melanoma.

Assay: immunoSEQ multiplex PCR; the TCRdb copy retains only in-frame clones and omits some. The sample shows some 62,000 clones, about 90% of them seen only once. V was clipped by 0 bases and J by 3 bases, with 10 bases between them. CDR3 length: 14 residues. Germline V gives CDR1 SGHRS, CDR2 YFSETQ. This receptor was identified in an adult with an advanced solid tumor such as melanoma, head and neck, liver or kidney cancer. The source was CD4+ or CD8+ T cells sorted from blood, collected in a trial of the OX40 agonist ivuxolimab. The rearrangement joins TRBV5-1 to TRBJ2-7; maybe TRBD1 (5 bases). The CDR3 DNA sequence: TGCGCCAGCAGCTTGGAGGGGTTAAACTACGAGCAGTACTTC. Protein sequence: CASSLEGLNYEQYF.